The clone carrying this T cell receptor (beta chain) showed up just a few times. Its specificity is not known. The data stem from a study of Graves' ophthalmopathy and Graves' hyperthyroidism. From RNA, the CDR3 regions of TCR beta chains were amplified and sequenced. RT-PCR with HTBI primers came first, then second-round multiplex PCR. TCRdb fed the multiplex PCR reads into MiXCR, producing one record per CDR3 protein. The sample includes 600,000 to 950,000 distinct CDR3 sequences, approximately 40% of them seen just once. Clinical symptoms, serum thyroxine, TRAb, thyroid ultrasound and orbital computed tomography determined diagnosis. Study conclusions and caveats: Ophthalmopathy progression prediction by the model yielded a sensitivity of 55% to 71% and a specificity of 72.22%. Among thyroid clonotypes expanded above 0.001 frequency, most also appeared in blood.

The V segment lost 3 bases and the J segment 4 bases; nucleotides outside the gene matches: 16. Per the germline V gene, CDR1 is SEHNR and CDR2 is FQNEAQ (reference sequence). The CDR3 has 18 residues. The chain carries TRBV7-9 and TRBJ2-5; 8 bases are a match to TRBD2. The TCR comes from an adult man with Graves' ophthalmopathy. The sequencing sample was made of peripheral blood. The DNA for the CDR3 is TGTGCCAGCAGCTTGGGATGGGACGGGGGGGCCTTCGGAGAGACCCAGTACTTC. This codes for CASSLGWDGGAFGETQYF.